Listed here are 16 T cell receptor beta chains from one sample, sequenced in a study of memory CD4+ T cells and cytomegalovirus serostatus. The sort gate was single viable CD3+CD4+CD8-CD45RO+ cells for memory CD4+ T cells. Produced via immunoSEQ multiplex PCR; TCRdb's table is partial and in-frame only. Of 45,000 to 60,000 clones in the sample, around four fifths are singletons; the top ten hold 2%. The sequenced material came from memory CD4+ T cells from blood. The source is an adult in good health and CMV-seropositive.

This chain links TRBV11-2 with TRBJ2-3, with 10 bases lining up with TRBD2. Germline loops: CDR1 SGHAT, CDR2 FQNNGV. The CDR3 loop spans 16 amino acids. The V segment lost 5 bases and the J segment 2 bases; nucleotides outside the gene matches: 7. The CDR3 reads CASSTWTSGTTDTQYF. CDR3 sequence (DNA): TGTGCCAGCAGCACCTGGACTAGCGGTACCACAGATACGCAGTATTTT.

V usage is TRBV6-5 and J usage is TRBJ2-2; no clear D gene. This CDR3 contains 14 residues. Germline loops: CDR1 MNHEY, CDR2 SVGAGI. Trimming cost V 5 bases and J 5 bases, with 12 bases left between them. In DNA, the CDR3 is TGTGCCAGCAGTATACTTAAGAGGACCGGGGAGCTGTTTTTT. This encodes CASSILKRTGELFF.

This clone has more than one count but fewer than ten. The chain links TRBV27 to TRBJ1-2; TRBD1 agrees at 7 bases. The trim removed 6 bases at V and 2 bases at J, leaving 9 bases unmatched. The CDR3 runs to 15 residues. In germline, CDR1 is MNHEY, CDR2 SMNVEV (reference sequence). Here the CDR3 DNA reads TGTGCCAGCAGGGGACAGACAGGATTGAACTATGGCTACACCTTC. Protein: CASRGQTGLNYGYTF.

The chain uses TRBV7-8 and TRBJ1-4; 7 nucleotides line up with TRBD1. Trimming cost V 1 base and J 8 bases; bases outside gene matches: 13. The germline gives CDR1 SGHVS, CDR2 FQNEAQ. The CDR3 covers 17 residues. As DNA, the CDR3 is TGTGCCAGCAGCTTAGTGGCAGGGGGGATGAGGTCGGAAAAACTGTTTTTT. Translation: CASSLVAGGMRSEKLFF. The full variable domain, in which reference TRBV7-8 and TRBJ1-4 provide the parts outside the CDR3, is GAGVSQSPRYKVAKRGQDVALRCDPISGHVSLFWYQQALGQGPEFLTYFQNEAQLDKSGLPSDRFFAERPEGSVSTLKIQRTQQEDSAVYLCASSLVAGGMRSEKLFFGSGTQLSVL.

This chain joins TRBV5-6 and TRBJ2-3; D gene uncertain. The ends were cut back, 0 bases at V and 0 bases at J, with 5 bases in the middle. Germline V lookup: CDR1 SGHDT, CDR2 YYEEEE. This CDR3 has 14 residues. The CDR3 region is CASSLGSSTDTQYF. The CDR3 DNA sequence: TGTGCCAGCAGCTTGGGGTCTAGCACAGATACGCAGTATTTT.

The chain uses TRBV18 and TRBJ1-2, with 8 bases matching TRBD1. The CDR3 totals 13 residues. The germline V gene has CDR1 KGHSH and CDR2 LQKENI. The DNA for the CDR3 is TGTGTGACAGGGGCGTCTCAGGACTATGGCTACACCTTC. It yields the protein CVTGASQDYGYTF.

This chain joins TRBV4-3 and TRBJ2-3; 12 positions match TRBD2. From germline, CDR1 is LGHNA and CDR2 YSLEER. The CDR3 length is 19 residues. V was clipped by 0 bases and J by 0 bases; unmatched bases: 7. Here the CDR3 DNA reads TGCGCCAGCAGCCAAGATATCTCCGGACTAGCGGGGAGCACAGATACGCAGTATTTT. Translated: CASSQDISGLAGSTDTQYF.

J is TRBJ1-1 and V is TRBV4-2, with 9 bases fitting TRBD1. V gave up 3 bases and J gave up 0 bases; unmatched junction bases: 8. CDR1 is LGHNA, CDR2 YNFKEQ, per germline. The length of the CDR3 is 17 residues. The chain's CDR3 is CASSHGQGTDMNTEAFF. The CDR3 DNA reads TGTGCCAGCAGCCATGGACAGGGGACGGACATGAACACTGAAGCTTTCTTT.

V and J are TRBV15 and TRBJ2-1; D possibly corresponds to TRBD2 (6 bases). This CDR3 is built from 17 residues. The ends were cut back, 0 bases at V and 5 bases at J, with 17 bases in the middle. Germline V gene lookup returns CDR1 LNHNV and CDR2 YYDKDF (reference sequence). The CDR3 reads CATSRERGLRPHNEQFF. CDR3 bases: TGTGCCACCAGCAGAGAGAGGGGACTCAGACCCCACAATGAGCAGTTCTTC.

The V call is TRBV28, the J call TRBJ1-4; perhaps TRBD1 as D (5 bases). Per the germline V gene, CDR1 is MDHEN and CDR2 is SYDVKM. The CDR3 has 16 residues. Trimming removed 6 bases from V and 1 base from J, with 15 bases in between. CDR3 sequence reads: CASSSGIRGTNEKLFF. The CDR3 nucleotides read TGTGCCAGCAGCTCAGGGATTAGAGGAACTAATGAAAAACTGTTTTTT. Full variable domain (rest looked up from reference TRBV28 and TRBJ1-4): DVKVTQSSRYLVKRTGEKVFLECVQDMDHENMFWYRQDPGLGLRLIYFSYDVKMKEKGDIPEGYSVSREKKERFSLILESASTNQTSMYLCASSSGIRGTNEKLFFGSGTQLSVL.

CDR3 in amino acids: CASSPNRGINEKLFF. Written as DNA, the CDR3 is TGTGCCAGCAGTCCTAATCGGGGGATTAATGAAAAACTGTTTTTT. The gene calls are TRBV28 and TRBJ1-4; D is perhaps TRBD1 (5 bases). Germline values: CDR1 MDHEN, CDR2 SYDVKM. The CDR3 length is 15 residues. V was cut by 5 bases and J by 4 bases, with 14 bases left in between.

The rearrangement joins TRBV18 to TRBJ2-2, with 9 bases that match TRBD2. V trimming: 3 bases; J trimming: 4 bases; junction bases outside the gene matches: 6. CDR3 length: 16 residues. From germline, CDR1 is KGHSH and CDR2 LQKENI. The CDR3, as DNA: TGTGCCAGCTCACCTTCGCGGGGGGGATCCACCGGGGAGCTGTTTTTT. Its protein is CASSPSRGGSTGELFF.

The chain uses TRBV11-3 and TRBJ2-7, with 7 bases matching TRBD2. Germline V gives CDR1 SGHNT, CDR2 YENEEA. The V gene end was trimmed by 5 bases and the J gene end by 1 base; junction bases not matched to a gene: 17. The CDR3 sequence is 18 residues long. This CDR3 is CASSLSARLADMSYEQYF. The CDR3 DNA is TGTGCCAGCAGCCTATCTGCCCGGCTAGCGGATATGTCCTACGAGCAGTACTTC.

The chain combines TRBV2 with TRBJ1-1, with D possibly TRBD1 on 5 matching bases. The germline V gene has CDR1 SNHLY and CDR2 FYNNEI. There are 14 residues in the CDR3. V dropped 6 bases and J dropped 1 base, with 12 bases sitting between them. This CDR3 reads CASSDRGRNTEAFF. CDR3 DNA sequence: TGTGCCAGCAGCGACCGGGGACGGAACACTGAAGCTTTCTTT.

This rearrangement joins TRBV2 to TRBJ2-5; 9 nucleotides align to TRBD1. Trimming took 6 bases from V and 1 from J; bases not matched to a gene: 6. CDR3 length: 15 residues. Per the germline V gene, CDR1 is SNHLY and CDR2 is FYNNEI. The CDR3 DNA follows: TGTGCCAGCAGGGCAACAGGGGGCCTCCAAGAGACCCAGTACTTC. Amino acid sequence: CASRATGGLQETQYF.

The chain has TRBV7-9 and TRBJ2-3, with D unclear. The CDR3 is 15 amino acids. V was pared by 5 bases and J by 3 bases, with 15 bases between. Germline V gives CDR1 SEHNR, CDR2 FQNEAQ (reference sequence). CDR3 DNA sequence: TGTGCCAGCAGCCCTTGGACCTCCTCGACAGATACGCAGTATTTT. This translates into CASSPWTSSTDTQYF. Using reference TRBV7-9 and TRBJ2-3 for the parts outside the CDR3, the full variable domain is DTGVSQNPRHKITKRGQNVTFRCDPISEHNRLYWYRQTLGQGPEFLTYFQNEAQLEKSRLLSDRFSAERPKGSFSTLEIQRTEQGDSAMYLCASSPWTSSTDTQYFGPGTRLTVL.